One T cell receptor beta chain is described in this entry. At one end, the junction sequence differs from germline, possibly due to a read error. No progression to ophthalmopathy during 18 months of follow-up defined stable disease. Amplified regions were TCR beta CDR3 sequences from RNA transcripts. An initial round of RT-PCR targeting the TCR CDR3 relied on the HTBI primer set. In TCRdb, the multiplex PCR reads were re-called with MiXCR into one record per CDR3 protein. The table has 750,000 to 950,000 distinct CDR3 sequences, roughly 40% seen once; the top ten hold over 8%. The sample originates from a study of T cells in Graves' hyperthyroidism and ophthalmopathy. As for the study in general: Blood was drawn when the patient was first diagnosed and still untreated.

The sequence came from a young man with Graves' hyperthyroidism. The sample comprised blood.

CDR3 amino acids: CASNPGAFRYEQCF. Written as DNA, the CDR3 is TGTGCCAGCAACCCTGGAGCGTTTAGGTACGAGCAGTGCTTC. This sequence joins TRBV12-3 or TRBV12-4 and TRBJ2-7; D call uncertain. This CDR3 has 14 amino acids.